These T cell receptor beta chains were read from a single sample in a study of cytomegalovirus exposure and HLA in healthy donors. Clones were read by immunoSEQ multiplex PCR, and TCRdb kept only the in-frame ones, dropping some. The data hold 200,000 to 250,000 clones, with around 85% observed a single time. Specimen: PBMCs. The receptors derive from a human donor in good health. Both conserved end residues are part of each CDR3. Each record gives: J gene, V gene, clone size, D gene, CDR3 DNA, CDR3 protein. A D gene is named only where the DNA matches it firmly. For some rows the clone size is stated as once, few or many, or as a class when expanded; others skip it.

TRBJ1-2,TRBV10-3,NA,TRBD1,TGTGCCATCTCCGGGCCAGGGGGCGTTCTCGGTGGCTACACCTTC,CAISGPGGVLGGYTF
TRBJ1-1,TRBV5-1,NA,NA,TGCGCCAGCAGCCTGAAGTACCGGGGCACTGAAGCTTTCTTT,CASSLKYRGTEAFF
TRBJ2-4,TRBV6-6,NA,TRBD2,TGTGCCAGCAGTTACGAGGTGACTAGCGCCATTCAGTACTTC,CASSYEVTSAIQYF
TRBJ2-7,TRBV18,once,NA,TGTGCCAGCTCACCACCGGTGGGAGTGGCATCCTACGAGCAGTACTTC,CASSPPVGVASYEQYF
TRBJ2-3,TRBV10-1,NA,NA,TGCGCCAGCAGTGAGTCGGGGGGGCAGCAGTATTTT,CASSESGGQQYF
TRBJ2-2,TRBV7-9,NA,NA,TGTGCCAGCAGCTTAGCGCTTCACGGTACCGGGGAGCTGTTTTTT,CASSLALHGTGELFF
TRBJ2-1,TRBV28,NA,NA,TGTGCCAGCAGTTTTAAGGGAGAGGGCAATGAGCAGTTCTTC,CASSFKGEGNEQFF
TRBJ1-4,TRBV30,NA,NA,TGTGCCTGGAGTCTAAACAGTAATGAAAAACTGTTTTTT,CAWSLNSNEKLFF
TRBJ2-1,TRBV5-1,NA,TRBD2,TGCGCCAGCAGCTCCTCATCTACTAGCGGGAGTTGGGATGAGCAGTTCTTC,CASSSSSTSGSWDEQFF
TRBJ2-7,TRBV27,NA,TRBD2,TGTGCCAGCAGTTCTTTGGGTAGCGGGAGCTCCTACGAGCAGTACTTC,CASSSLGSGSSYEQYF
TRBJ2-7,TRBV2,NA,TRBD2,TGTGCCAGCCGGCGGGGGGGCAAGGGCGAGCAGTACTTC,CASRRGGKGEQYF
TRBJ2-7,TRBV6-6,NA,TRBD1,TGTGCCAGCAGTTTGAAAACAGGGGGCTACGAGCAGTACTTC,CASSLKTGGYEQYF
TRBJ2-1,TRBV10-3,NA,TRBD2,TGTGCCATCAGTTCAAACGGGGCGGGAGGGCCCGCCTACAATGAGCAGTTCTTC,CAISSNGAGGPAYNEQFF
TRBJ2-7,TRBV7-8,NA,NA,TGTGCCAGCAGCTTAGCAAGGGGTTGGTCCTACGAGCAGTACTTC,CASSLARGWSYEQYF
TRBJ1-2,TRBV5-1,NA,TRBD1,TGCGCCAGCAGCGGGGGACAGCACTATGGCTACACCTTC,CASSGGQHYGYTF
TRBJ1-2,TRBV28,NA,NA,TGTGCCAGCAGCCTATTGAACTATGGCTACACCTTC,CASSLLNYGYTF
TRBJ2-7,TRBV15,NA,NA,TGTGCCACCAGCGAAGAGGGTGGCCGCTATTCCGAGCAGTACTTC,CATSEEGGRYSEQYF
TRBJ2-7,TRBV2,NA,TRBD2,TGTGCCAGCACCGAGGCGGGACTAGCGGGACCGTCCTACGAGCAGTACTTC,CASTEAGLAGPSYEQYF
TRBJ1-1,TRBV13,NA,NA,TGTGCCAGCAGCTCTAGTCCTACAGGTACTCGGAACACTGAAGCTTTCTTT,CASSSSPTGTRNTEAFF
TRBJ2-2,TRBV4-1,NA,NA,TGCGCCAGCAGCCAAACGTCTACGAACACCGGGGAGCTGTTTTTT,CASSQTSTNTGELFF
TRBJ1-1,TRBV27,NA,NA,TGTGCCAGCAGTTTATCCCCTGGGCAGGCCATGGGAGCTTTCTTT,CASSLSPGQAMGAFF
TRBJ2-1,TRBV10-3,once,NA,TGTGCCATCAAGGCAGGGCCCATTTCGGTTAATGAGCAGTTCTTC,CAIKAGPISVNEQFF
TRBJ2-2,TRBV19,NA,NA,TGTGCCAGTAGTCCCGAGGGTCTCGGGACCGGGGAGCTGTTTTTT,CASSPEGLGTGELFF
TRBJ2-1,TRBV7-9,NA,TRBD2,TGTGCCAGCAGCCCGGGACTAGCGGGAGGGCGGACCTACAATGAGCAGTTCTTC,CASSPGLAGGRTYNEQFF
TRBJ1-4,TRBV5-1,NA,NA,TGCGCCAGCAGCTTGGACGGCGCAGGCTCTGAAAAACTGTTTTTT,CASSLDGAGSEKLFF
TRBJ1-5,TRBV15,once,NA,TGTGCCACCAGCAGCACAGGGCTAGGACAGCCCCAGCATTTT,CATSSTGLGQPQHF
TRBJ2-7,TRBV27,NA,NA,TGTGCCAGCAGTAAGACAGCCCCACCCTACGAGCAGTACTTC,CASSKTAPPYEQYF
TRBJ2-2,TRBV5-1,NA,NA,TGCGCCAGCAGCTCCACTGTAAACACCGGGGAGCTGTTTTTT,CASSSTVNTGELFF
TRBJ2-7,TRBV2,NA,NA,TGTGCCAGCATGTCGCGTCACTCCTACGAGCAGTACTTC,CASMSRHSYEQYF
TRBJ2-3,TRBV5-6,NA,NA,TGTGCCAGCAGCTTGTCGGAGGGCCTACTTAAGACAGATACGCAGTATTTT,CASSLSEGLLKTDTQYF
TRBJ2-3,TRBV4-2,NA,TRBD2,TGTGCCAGCAGCCTCACCGGGACTAGCGTGGGGGCGGATACGCAGTATTTT,CASSLTGTSVGADTQYF
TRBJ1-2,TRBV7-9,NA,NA,TGTGCCAGCAGCGAAGGACTATCCCCCTATGGCTACACCTTC,CASSEGLSPYGYTF
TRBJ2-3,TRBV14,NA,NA,TGTGCCAGCAGCCCATCCACAGGGTCAGATACGCAGTATTTT,CASSPSTGSDTQYF
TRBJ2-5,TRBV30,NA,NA,TGTGCCCTGGACCGGGCGGGGCGCGGTGGGAATACCCAGTACTTC,CALDRAGRGGNTQYF
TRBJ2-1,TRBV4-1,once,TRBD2,TGCGCCAGCAGCCAACTAGCGGGAGGAGGATACAATGAGCAGTTCTTC,CASSQLAGGGYNEQFF
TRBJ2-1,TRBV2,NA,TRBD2,TGTGCCAGCGCACTAGCGGGAGTTACGTATGAGCAGTTCTTC,CASALAGVTYEQFF
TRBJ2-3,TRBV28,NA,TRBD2,TGTGCCAGCAGGGGTAGCGGGAAGTCGTTTGGGAAGACGCAGTATTTT,CASRGSGKSFGKTQYF
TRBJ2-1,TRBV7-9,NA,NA,TGTTCCAGCAGCTTAGACCCGTTATTTATCGGTGAGCAGTTCTTC,CSSSLDPLFIGEQFF
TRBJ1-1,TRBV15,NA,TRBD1,TGTGCCACCAGCAGAGATCAGGGGGCTATGGCTGAAGCTTTCTTT,CATSRDQGAMAEAFF
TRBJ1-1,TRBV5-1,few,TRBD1,TGCGCCAGCAGCTCGGGACAGGACAACACTGAAGCTTTCTTT,CASSSGQDNTEAFF
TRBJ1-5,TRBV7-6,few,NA,TGTGCCAGCAGCTTAGGGGGGGGCAGGGGCCTCCATCAGCCCCAGCATTTT,CASSLGGGRGLHQPQHF
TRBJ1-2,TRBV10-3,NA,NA,TGTGCCATCAGTAACCGGGGGGCAGAGGATGGCTACACCTTC,CAISNRGAEDGYTF
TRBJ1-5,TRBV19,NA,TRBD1,TGTGCCATTGCAGGGGGCAGGGATCAGCCCCAGCATTTT,CAIAGGRDQPQHF